The rows below give T cell receptor beta chains drawn from one sample of a study of CD8 T cells in ankylosing spondylitis. TCRdb re-called the 5' RACE reads through MiXCR, storing one row per CDR3 protein. The sample shows 150,000 to 200,000 distinct CDR3 sequences, under 15% of them seen only once. The sample comprised blood, either unsorted or a sorted T cell fraction (not recorded which). The receptors were sampled from a female donor with ankylosing spondylitis or in good health (not recorded which). Both conserved end residues are part of each CDR3. A D gene is named only where the DNA matches it firmly. A row's size may be missing; if present it is once, few, many or a size class.

clone size	D gene	V gene	J gene	CDR3 protein	CDR3 DNA
many	TRBD1	TRBV7-2	TRBJ1-2	CASSPGQGSSPGYTF	TGTGCCAGCAGCCCGGGACAGGGTTCCTCTCCTGGCTACACCTTC
many	-	TRBV5-6	TRBJ2-3	CASSLLSRPDTDTQYF	TGTGCCAGCAGCCTATTGTCCAGACCGGACACAGATACGCAGTATTTT
many	TRBD2	TRBV9	TRBJ2-7	CASSPGGTNSYEQYF	TGTGCCAGCAGCCCCGGGGGGACTAACTCCTACGAGCAGTACTTC
many	-	TRBV9	TRBJ2-3	CASSVTALPPQYF	TGTGCCAGCAGCGTAACGGCTCTACCTCCGCAGTATTTT
many	TRBD2	TRBV12-3/TRBV12-4	TRBJ2-5	CASSVDRGGGRFQETQYF	TGTGCCAGCAGCGTAGACCGGGGGGGCGGGAGGTTTCAAGAGACCCAGTACTTC
many	-	TRBV5-5	TRBJ2-7	CASSIYEQYF	TGTGCCAGCAGCATCTACGAGCAGTACTTC
-	-	TRBV30	TRBJ1-1	CAWSGGGDVSEAFF	TGTGCCTGGAGTGGTGGCGGGGATGTATCTGAAGCTTTCTTT
many	-	TRBV6-5	TRBJ1-2	CASSYSVAGGGGYTF	TGTGCCAGCAGTTACTCAGTCGCGGGCGGGGGTGGCTACACCTTC
many	-	TRBV5-1	TRBJ1-1	CASSLAAGGNTEAFF	TGCGCCAGCAGCTTGGCCGCTGGGGGGAACACTGAAGCTTTCTTT
few	-	TRBV28	TRBJ1-2	CASDTSQTRRGYTF	TGTGCCAGCGACACCAGCCAGACTCGACGAGGCTACACCTTC
many	TRBD2	TRBV25-1	TRBJ2-7	CASSDAAGGVYEQYF	TGTGCCAGCAGTGACGCGGCGGGAGGGGTCTACGAGCAGTACTTC
many	-	TRBV12-3/TRBV12-4	TRBJ2-1	CASTPRDEQFF	TGTGCCAGCACCCCCCGGGATGAGCAGTTCTTC
many	-	TRBV28	TRBJ1-5	CASTRGQPQHF	TGTGCCAGTACCCGTGGTCAGCCCCAGCATTTT